Presented here are 10 T cell receptor beta chains from one specimen sequenced in a study of cytomegalovirus exposure and HLA in healthy donors. This PCR relied on a set of 60 Vbeta primers and 13 Jbeta primers. Measured with immunoSEQ multiplex PCR; TCRdb has only the in-frame clones, and not every one. This sample has roughly 180,000 clones, with around 75% found just once. Sequenced material: PBMCs. The receptors here all came from a female donor in good health and CMV-seronegative.

This clone was picked up a small number of times. In DNA form, the CDR3 reads TGTGCCAGCCACGTAATCAGTAATTCACCCCTCCACTTT. Residues: CASHVISNSPLHF. This chain joins TRBV7-9 and TRBJ1-6; D unclear. Germline-derived CDR1 and CDR2 are SEHNR and FQNEAQ (reference sequence). CDR3 length: 13 amino acids. V lost 8 bases and J lost 6, with 11 bases in between.

This clone was counted between two and nine times. The rearrangement links TRBV13 to TRBJ2-2, with TRBD2 matching 8 bases. J gave up 8 bases and V 5 bases, and 13 bases lay outside the gene matches. The CDR3 length is 16 residues. Germline loops: CDR1 PRHDT, CDR2 FYEKMQ (reference sequence). In DNA, the CDR3 is TGTGCCAGCAGCGCTCTGGGGAGCGGGAGACCAGGGGAGCTGTTTTTT. Residues: CASSALGSGRPGELFF.

As concerns this clone: Sequence at one end of the junction differs from germline and may be a read error. The chain has TRBV2 and TRBJ1-1, with no clear D. Germline CDR1 SNHLY, CDR2 FYNNEI. The CDR3 is 12 amino acids. CDR3 sequence (DNA): TGTGCCAGCAGTCCCTCGGTAATCTCCCCCTCCTTT. Encoded protein: CASSPSVISPSF.

The sample holds a few counts of this clone. V and J are TRBV6-5 and TRBJ1-2, with 10 nucleotides matching TRBD1. V lost 6 bases and J lost 2; bases outside the gene matches: 3. Germline CDR1 MNHEY, CDR2 SVGAGI. The CDR3 is 14 amino acids. This chain's CDR3 is CASRGTGVNYGYTF. The DNA of the CDR3 is TGTGCCAGCAGGGGGACAGGGGTCAACTATGGCTACACCTTC.

The chain uses TRBV19 and TRBJ2-1; D call uncertain. V lost 1 base and J lost 6, with 4 bases in between. Germline CDR1 and CDR2: LNHDA and SQIVND (reference sequence). CDR3 length: 12 residues. This chain's CDR3 is CASSIGSNEQFF. In DNA, the CDR3 is TGTGCCAGTAGTATAGGCAGCAATGAGCAGTTCTTC.

V is TRBV11-3 and J is TRBJ2-7; 10 bases are shared with TRBD1. CDR3 length: 16 amino acids. V shed 4 bases and J 2 bases; nucleotides not matched to a gene: 8. Germline lookup yields CDR1 SGHNT and CDR2 YENEEA. CDR3 in DNA: TGTGCCAGCAGCTCCGGGACAGGGGCGCTCCCCTACGAGCAGTACTTC. Its translation: CASSSGTGALPYEQYF.

The chain has TRBV9 and TRBJ2-3; 12 nucleotides line up with TRBD1. Per the germline V gene, CDR1 is SGDLS and CDR2 is YYNGEE. The CDR3 length is 17 residues. Losses at the gene ends were 0 bases for V and 5 bases for J; bases not matched to a gene: 7. The CDR3 here is CASSVARDRGPRDTQYF. Written as DNA, the CDR3 is TGTGCCAGCAGCGTAGCCCGGGACAGGGGGCCGAGAGATACGCAGTATTTT.

The chain carries TRBV28 and TRBJ2-5; possible D gene TRBD1, 5 bases. The V end was cut by 3 bases, the J end by 11 bases, with 22 bases between. The germline V gene encodes CDR1 MDHEN and CDR2 SYDVKM. This CDR3 has 15 residues. CDR3 nucleotides: TGTGCCAGCAGTTTGGGGCTAGTGGAGCTCGGTTCTCAGTACTTC. Its translation: CASSLGLVELGSQYF.

The chain couples TRBV6-5 to TRBJ2-7, with 12 bases identical to TRBD2. Germline-derived CDR1 and CDR2 are MNHEY and SVGAGI. V lost 2 bases to trimming and J lost 4 bases; unmatched junction nucleotides: 3. The CDR3 consists of 15 residues. The CDR3 is CASSYGLAGIYEQYF. The CDR3 bases are TGTGCCAGCAGTTACGGACTAGCGGGAATATACGAGCAGTACTTC.

The chain has TRBV28 and TRBJ2-1; possibly TRBD1 for D (5 bases). Germline V gene data show CDR1 as MDHEN and CDR2 as SYDVKM. The CDR3 runs to 14 residues. The germline V and J ends were trimmed by 3 bases and 3 bases, with 9 bases remaining between them. The CDR3 region is CASSFTDSYNEQFF. CDR3 nucleotides: TGTGCCAGCAGTTTTACCGACAGCTACAATGAGCAGTTCTTC.